The TCR beta chain described here comes from a study of blood T cells in healthy people across ages. Study-level points and caveats: Strongly correlated with naive T cell percentage was TCR beta diversity. Aged donors had fewer naive CD4+ cells and lower diversity than long-lived donors.

This clonotype was recorded a few times. Its antigen is undetermined. Combining a sample-barcoded 5' primer with a J-beta primer mix, a second PCR ran for about 7 to 12 cycles. There were at least 3 million CDR3-containing paired-end reads obtained from each sample. In TCRdb, the 5' RACE reads were re-called with MiXCR into one record per CDR3 protein. The repertoire holds 700,000 to 1,000,000 distinct CDR3 sequences, with 40% to 50% as singletons. The V segment lost 1 base and the J segment 7 bases; nucleotides outside the gene matches: 4. Germline CDR1 DFQATT, CDR2 SNEGSKA (reference sequence). The CDR3 sequence is 13 residues long.

This sequence originates from a man in his fifties or sixties in good health. V and J are TRBV20-1 and TRBJ1-2; 9 nucleotides align to TRBD1. Sequenced sample: blood. CDR3 loop: CSARGDRVFGYTF. The CDR3, as DNA: TGCAGTGCTAGAGGGGACAGGGTTTTTGGCTACACCTTC.